The next 20 T cell receptor beta chains were all read from a single sample in a study of cytomegalovirus exposure and HLA in healthy donors. 60 Vbeta and 13 Jbeta primers were used in PCR. Profiling relied on immunoSEQ multiplex PCR, and the TCRdb table lists in-frame clones only, not all of them. The sample records around 130,000 clones, 80% to 90% being singletons. Sample: PBMCs. These receptors all come from a man in his fifties in good health and CMV-seronegative.

The CDR3: CSTVRGTEAFF. The CDR3, as DNA: TGCAGTACCGTCCGGGGCACTGAAGCTTTCTTT. This chain links TRBV20-1 with TRBJ1-1; D is undetermined. The germline V gene has CDR1 DFQATT and CDR2 SNEGSKA (reference sequence). CDR3 length equals 11 residues. V lost 8 bases to trimming and J lost 4 bases, with 11 bases between them.

The rearrangement joins TRBV27 to TRBJ2-7; D uncertain. CDR1 and CDR2 (germline): MNHEY, SMNVEV (reference sequence). This CDR3 is 13 amino acids long. The V gene lost 7 bases and the J gene lost 0 bases, with 10 bases spanning the gap. This CDR3 is CASKSGASYEQYF. CDR3 coding DNA: TGTGCCAGCAAGAGTGGAGCCTCCTACGAGCAGTACTTC.

The V gene is TRBV29-1, the J gene TRBJ2-7; perhaps TRBD1 as D (6 bases). This CDR3 contains 12 residues. The germline V gene encodes CDR1 SQVTM and CDR2 ANQGSEA. V shed 5 bases and J shed 2 bases, with 10 bases lying between them. The CDR3 here is CSVQGITYEQYF. CDR3 in DNA: TGCAGCGTTCAGGGGATTACCTACGAGCAGTACTTC.

J is TRBJ1-1 and V is TRBV6-6; tentatively, D is TRBD1 (5 bases). Germline V lookup: CDR1 MNHNY, CDR2 SVGAGI (reference sequence). Trimming took off 4 bases at V and 0 bases at J, with 9 bases between the two ends. The CDR3 is made up of 14 amino acids. The CDR3 coding sequence is TGTGCCAGCAGTTCGGCAGGGATGAACACTGAAGCTTTCTTT. Translated, it gives CASSSAGMNTEAFF.

This clone was detected a few times. The rearrangement uses TRBV5-1 and TRBJ2-1; the match to TRBD1 covers 9 bases. Trimming at V came to 7 bases and at J to 7 bases, leaving 6 bases not matched to a gene. The germline V gene encodes CDR1 SGHRS and CDR2 YFSETQ. CDR3 length equals 13 residues. The CDR3 sequence: CASGDRAINEQFF. CDR3 coding DNA: TGCGCCAGCGGGGACAGGGCAATTAATGAGCAGTTCTTC.

The chain couples TRBV5-1 to TRBJ2-5; 7 positions match TRBD2. The CDR3 totals 15 residues. The trim removed 4 bases at V and 2 bases at J, leaving 8 bases unmatched. Germline CDR1 SGHRS, CDR2 YFSETQ. CDR3 protein: CASSGLWGGQETQYF. The CDR3 DNA reads as TGCGCCAGCAGCGGACTTTGGGGGGGACAAGAGACCCAGTACTTC.

CDR3 DNA sequence: TGCGCCAGCAGCCGGAGTGCGGGCGCCCCAACCGGGGAGCTGTTTTTT. Protein product: CASSRSAGAPTGELFF. The chain couples TRBV4-1 to TRBJ2-2; D may be TRBD2 (5 bases). The CDR3 length is 16 residues. CDR1 and CDR2 (germline): MGHRA, YSYEKL. V was pared by 4 bases and J by 5 bases, with 17 bases between.

V gene TRBV6-6 combines with J gene TRBJ2-7, with 9 bases aligning to TRBD1. The V and J ends lost 0 bases and 4 bases, in that order; junction bases with no gene match: 7. Germline CDR1 is MNHNY and CDR2 is SVGAGI (reference sequence). The CDR3 sequence is 16 residues long. CDR3 sequence (DNA): TGTGCCAGCAGTTACTCGGGGGGACAGGGTAGTTACGAGCAGTACTTC. This translates into CASSYSGGQGSYEQYF.

The CDR3 protein is CASSLGLLGGLSRRQETQYF. The DNA for the CDR3 is TGCGCCAGCAGCTTGGGGTTACTTGGGGGGTTGAGCAGGAGACAAGAGACCCAGTACTTC. The chain recombines TRBV5-1 with TRBJ2-5; D is perhaps TRBD2 (6 bases). The CDR3 has 20 residues. The V gene lost 0 bases and the J gene lost 2 bases, with 26 bases spanning the gap. CDR1 and CDR2 from the germline V gene are SGHRS and YFSETQ.

This rearrangement joins TRBV5-4 to TRBJ2-3; 11 nucleotides match TRBD1. Trimming cost V 3 bases and J 5 bases; bases outside gene matches: 8. The CDR3 is made up of 16 amino acids. CDR1 and CDR2 (germline): SGHNT, YYREEE (reference sequence). Here the CDR3 DNA reads TGTGCCAGCAGCTACCCGGGACAGGGGGTAGGAGATACGCAGTATTTT. Amino acids: CASSYPGQGVGDTQYF.

The chain employs TRBV28 and TRBJ2-1; 7 bases agree with TRBD2. There are 15 residues in the CDR3. Trimming cost V 5 bases and J 4 bases; bases outside gene matches: 8. Looked up from germline, CDR1 is MDHEN and CDR2 is SYDVKM. In nucleotides, the CDR3 is TGTGCCAGCAGTCTCGGGGGGACTCAATACAATGAGCAGTTCTTC. It codes for CASSLGGTQYNEQFF.

The chain couples TRBV6-5 to TRBJ1-2; unclear D gene. Between the trimmed V and J ends, which lost 5 bases and 5 bases, there was a span of 12 bases. The CDR3 spans 13 residues. Germline V lookup: CDR1 MNHEY, CDR2 SVGAGI. For the CDR3, the DNA is TGTGCCAGCAGTGGTCCGGGATATTATGGCTACACCTTC. As protein: CASSGPGYYGYTF.

The chain carries TRBV5-1 and TRBJ1-2, with D possibly being TRBD1 (6 bases). The CDR3 length is 13 residues. CDR1 is SGHRS, CDR2 YFSETQ, per germline. The V end was cut by 1 base, the J end by 7 bases, with 11 bases between. CDR3 region: CASSLRQVTGYTF. CDR3 in DNA: TGCGCCAGCAGCTTGCGACAGGTCACTGGCTACACCTTC.

This clone has only one observation. The rearrangement links TRBV19 to TRBJ1-5; D is unresolved. Germline V gene data show CDR1 as LNHDA and CDR2 as SQIVND (reference sequence). This CDR3 is built from 15 residues. The V end lost 6 bases, the J end lost 1 base, and 13 bases lay between the germline ends. The CDR3 sequence: CASRPGSRSNQPQHF. The CDR3 DNA follows: TGTGCCAGTAGACCGGGAAGTAGGAGCAATCAGCCCCAGCATTTT.

The rearrangement uses TRBV7-9 and TRBJ1-6, with 10 bases matching TRBD1. Germline-derived CDR1 and CDR2 are SEHNR and FQNEAQ (reference sequence). This CDR3 comprises 17 residues. Trimming at V came to 5 bases and at J to 3 bases, leaving 7 bases not matched to a gene. The CDR3 loop is CASSPGQGPFYNSPLHF. As DNA, the CDR3 is TGTGCCAGCAGCCCGGGACAGGGGCCCTTCTATAATTCACCCCTCCACTTT.

The chain employs TRBV7-6 and TRBJ2-3; 11 bases are shared with TRBD1. The J segment lost 0 bases and the V segment lost 5 bases, leaving 7 bases of the junction unmatched. Germline lookup yields CDR1 SGHVS and CDR2 FNYEAQ. This CDR3 spans 17 amino acids. Here the CDR3 DNA reads TGTGCCAGCAGCCCAGGACAGGGGGCGCTGAGCACAGATACGCAGTATTTT. It encodes CASSPGQGALSTDTQYF.

This rearrangement joins TRBV5-1 to TRBJ2-1; TRBD1 might be the D (6 bases). CDR1 is SGHRS, CDR2 YFSETQ, per germline. Trimming left V 5 bases short and J 5 bases short, with 11 bases between. The CDR3 is 13 residues long. In DNA, the CDR3 is TGCGCCAGCAGGTGGACAGTAGACAATGAGCAGTTCTTC. Translated: CASRWTVDNEQFF.

The chain has TRBV5-1 and TRBJ2-1; TRBD2 matches 7 bases. The V gene end was trimmed by 7 bases and the J gene end by 4 bases; junction bases not matched to a gene: 14. CDR3 size: 16 residues. The germline CDR1 and CDR2 sequences are SGHRS and YFSETQ. The CDR3 sequence is CASGGGQEELYNEQFF. The CDR3 DNA follows: TGCGCCAGCGGGGGAGGGCAGGAGGAATTGTACAATGAGCAGTTCTTC.

This chain joins TRBV6-6 and TRBJ2-7; 8 positions match TRBD2. The CDR3 is made up of 15 amino acids. V shed 5 bases, J shed 5 bases, and the junction held 11 bases outside the gene matches. Germline CDR1 MNHNY, CDR2 SVGAGI (reference sequence). CDR3 amino acids: CASSHPGGEVDEQYF. The CDR3 DNA sequence: TGTGCCAGCAGTCACCCCGGGGGGGAGGTCGACGAGCAGTACTTC.

This sequence joins TRBV27 and TRBJ1-2, with D maybe TRBD1 (5 bases). The germline gives CDR1 MNHEY, CDR2 SMNVEV (reference sequence). The CDR3 extends over 18 amino acids. V gave up 7 bases and J gave up 5 bases, with 29 bases separating them. CDR3: CASTHQGPTPQGVYGYTF. The CDR3 nucleotides are TGTGCCAGCACCCACCAAGGACCCACTCCGCAAGGGGTTTATGGCTACACCTTC.